This entry concerns a single T cell receptor beta chain. What it binds is unknown. The junction shows a germline mismatch at one end, possibly a read error. TCRB libraries came from RNA via three nested multiplex PCR rounds. A C-beta primer primed TCRB cDNA from about 0.5 ug RNA. Unique molecular identifiers were not described for the libraries. One entry per CDR3 protein, called by TCRdb with MiXCR from the multiplex PCR reads. The sample has 10,000 to 15,000 distinct CDR3 sequences; 64% are singletons. These data are taken from a study of tumor-infiltrating lymphocytes in glioblastoma multiforme. Study-level results: RNA-based TCR sequencing may distort clone frequencies, since cells carry unequal TCR transcript numbers. No surface-marker sorting into functional T cell subtypes was done.

CDR1 SGHNT and CDR2 YYREEE come from the germline V gene (reference sequence). This CDR3 is 13 amino acids long. The sequencing input was brain tumor tissue. The chain links TRBV5-4 to TRBJ2-7; D remains ambiguous. The TCR was taken from a male donor with glioblastoma. The CDR3 reads CASSAGRAYERYF. In nucleotides, the CDR3 is TGCGCCAGCAGCGCCGGACGGGCCTACGAGCGGTACTTC.